These 25 T cell receptor beta chains share one sample of origin, sequenced in a study of blood T cell repertoires in COVID-19 (dated by TCRdb to 2018 to 2020). Library method: the immunoSEQ multiplex PCR assay. TCRdb took over this immuneACCESS table, retaining in-frame rearrangements with V and J assigned. Such tables are incomplete; in checked studies, under half of the missing clones stem from an unresolved V gene, and the remainder is unexplained. Counted in this sample were roughly 180,000 clones; 70% to 90% of them appeared once. The top ten constitute around 5% of the sample. The specimen sequenced was peripheral blood. These receptors were obtained from a woman aged 45-60 years with COVID-19, enrolled during active disease.

The V and J genes are TRBV7-2 and TRBJ1-1, with TRBD1 matching 9 bases. The CDR3 covers 15 residues. Germline V gene lookup returns CDR1 SGHTA and CDR2 FQGNSA. V dropped 5 bases and J dropped 4; count of bases not matched to a gene: 8. The CDR3 DNA reads TGTGCCAGCAGCCCAGAACAGGGGGCTGGCACTGAAGCTTTCTTT. Translation: CASSPEQGAGTEAFF.

The chain couples TRBV15 to TRBJ1-2; possible D gene TRBD1, 6 bases. Trimming shortened V by 1 base and J by 4 bases, and 7 bases separated the two germline ends. The germline gives CDR1 LNHNV, CDR2 YYDKDF (reference sequence). This CDR3 is built from 13 residues. The CDR3 loop is CATSRGGGYGYTF. CDR3 nucleotides: TGTGCCACCAGCAGAGGAGGGGGCTATGGCTACACCTTC. The complete variable domain, with remaining parts taken from reference TRBV15 and TRBJ1-2, reads DAMVIQNPRYQVTQFGKPVTLSCSQTLNHNVMYWYQQKSSQAPKLLFHYYDKDFNNEADTPDNFQSRRPNTSFCFLDIRSPGLGDTAMYLCATSRGGGYGYTFGSGTRLTVV.

The chain combines TRBV30 with TRBJ2-1, with a weak D call TRBD1 (6 bases). The V end lost 5 bases, the J end lost 14 bases, and 22 bases lay between the germline ends. CDR1 and CDR2 (germline): GTSNPN, SVGIG (reference sequence). This CDR3 has 13 residues. This CDR3 reads CAWSTGTSRGKFF. CDR3 nucleotide sequence: TGTGCCTGGTCAACCGGGACAAGTAGGGGAAAGTTCTTC.

The chain carries TRBV27 and TRBJ2-2; 9 bases are a match to TRBD2. From germline, CDR1 is MNHEY and CDR2 SMNVEV (reference sequence). The CDR3 is made up of 16 amino acids. Losses at the gene ends were 6 bases for V and 1 base for J; bases not matched to a gene: 6. The CDR3 DNA reads as TGTGCCAGCAGCTTTAGCGGGGGCCGGAACACCGGGGAGCTGTTTTTT. The encoded protein is CASSFSGGRNTGELFF.

The rearrangement links TRBV3-1 (or the pseudogene TRBV3-2) to TRBJ2-2; 7 nucleotides agree with TRBD1. V lost 1 base and J lost 1; bases outside the gene matches: 0. The CDR3 sequence is 15 residues long. Per the germline V gene, CDR1 is LGHDT and CDR2 is YNNKEL (reference sequence). For the CDR3, the DNA is TGTGCCAGCAGCCAAGGGACAGGGAACACCGGGGAGCTGTTTTTT. Its translation is CASSQGTGNTGELFF.

The V and J genes are TRBV11-2 and TRBJ1-1, with a possible D match to TRBD1 (6 bases). The V and J ends lost 5 bases and 3 bases respectively, with 13 bases between them. This CDR3 has 14 residues. CDR1 and CDR2 (germline): SGHAT, FQNNGV. The CDR3 loop is CASSTQGMYTEAFF. The CDR3 region has the DNA TGTGCCAGCAGCACACAGGGCATGTACACTGAAGCTTTCTTT. The full variable domain, with the rest looked up from reference TRBV11-2 and TRBJ1-1, is EAGVAQSPRYKIIEKRQSVAFWCNPISGHATLYWYQQILGQGPKLLIQFQNNGVVDDSQLPKDRFSAERLKGVDSTLKIQPAKLEDSAVYLCASSTQGMYTEAFFGQGTRLTVV.

The rearrangement joins TRBV14 to TRBJ2-5, with 10 bases matching TRBD1. Germline CDR1 is SGHDN and CDR2 is FVKESK. This CDR3 has 16 residues. With V trimmed by 5 bases and J by 5 bases, 11 bases remained unmatched. The CDR3 DNA follows: TGTGCCAGCAGCATTCCGGGACAGGGGTTCTTTGAGACCCAGTACTTC. Protein: CASSIPGQGFFETQYF.

The gene calls are TRBV6-6 and TRBJ2-7; 9 bases are a match to TRBD2. V shed 6 bases, J shed 4 bases, and the junction held 7 bases outside the gene matches. Germline loops: CDR1 MNHNY, CDR2 SVGAGI (reference sequence). The CDR3 length is 14 residues. This chain's CDR3 is CASRERGDFYEQYF. CDR3 nucleotides: TGTGCCAGCAGAGAGCGGGGGGACTTTTACGAGCAGTACTTC.

The gene calls are TRBV30 and TRBJ2-7; unclear D gene. V was pared by 0 bases and J by 7 bases, with 13 bases between. The length of the CDR3 is 13 residues. CDR1 and CDR2 (germline): GTSNPN, SVGIG (reference sequence). CDR3: CAWSVHGTGEQYF. The CDR3 coding sequence is TGTGCCTGGAGTGTTCACGGCACCGGGGAGCAGTACTTC.

This clone has just one count. The chain carries TRBV13 and TRBJ2-7; 7 positions match TRBD1. The CDR3 runs 16 residues. CDR1 and CDR2 (germline): PRHDT, FYEKMQ (reference sequence). J lost 2 bases, V lost 4 bases, and 11 bases had no gene match. This chain's CDR3 is CASSSYDYRGTYEQYF. In nucleotides, the CDR3 is TGTGCCAGCAGCTCATACGACTACAGGGGAACCTACGAGCAGTACTTC.

V gene TRBV28 combines with J gene TRBJ1-1; no clear D. Per the germline V gene, CDR1 is MDHEN and CDR2 is SYDVKM. Trimming stripped 11 bases from V and 0 bases from J, with 22 bases between. The CDR3 totals 16 residues. For the CDR3, the DNA is TGTGCCTCCTACACCCTAGGTATAGGAATGAACACTGAAGCTTTCTTT. Translated, it gives CASYTLGIGMNTEAFF. Full variable domain (outside the CDR3, taken from reference TRBV28 and TRBJ1-1): DVKVTQSSRYLVKRTGEKVFLECVQDMDHENMFWYRQDPGLGLRLIYFSYDVKMKEKGDIPEGYSVSREKKERFSLILESASTNQTSMYLCASYTLGIGMNTEAFFGQGTRLTVV.

The rearrangement uses TRBV19 and TRBJ1-3, with D unresolved. Germline lookup yields CDR1 LNHDA and CDR2 SQIVND (reference sequence). V was pared by 7 bases and J by 0 bases, with 4 bases between. This CDR3 spans 12 amino acids. CDR3 coding DNA: TGTGCCAGTACGGGCTCTGGAAACACCATATATTTT. It codes for CASTGSGNTIYF.

This chain links TRBV5-1 with TRBJ2-1; 13 nucleotides line up with TRBD2. CDR3 length equals 17 residues. V was pared by 1 base and J by 7 bases, with 8 bases of the junction left unmatched. Germline V gene data show CDR1 as SGHRS and CDR2 as YFSETQ. The CDR3: CASSLLAGTSGDNEQFF. In DNA form, the CDR3 reads TGCGCCAGCAGCTTGTTGGCGGGGACTAGCGGGGATAATGAGCAGTTCTTC.

A note on this clone: Other DNA sequences of this sample code for an identical CDR3. The chain couples TRBV10-3 to TRBJ1-2, with unresolved D. The germline CDR1 and CDR2 sequences are ENHRY and SYGVKD. V was cut by 10 bases and J by 2 bases, with 11 bases left in between. CDR3 size: 12 residues. DNA for the CDR3: TGTGCCACTTCAGACTCGAACTATGGCTACACCTTC. Its protein is CATSDSNYGYTF.

The gene calls are TRBV25-1 and TRBJ2-5, with D tentatively TRBD1 (6 bases). This CDR3 contains 15 residues. Germline values: CDR1 MGHDK, CDR2 SYGVNS. The ends were cut back, 1 base at V and 5 bases at J, with 14 bases in the middle. DNA for the CDR3: TGTGCCAGCAGTGAATCAGGGGCAGGCGGGGAGACCCAGTACTTC. This sequence encodes CASSESGAGGETQYF.

The genes are TRBV10-2 and TRBJ2-7, with 7 bases that match TRBD2. This CDR3 has 13 residues. Germline V gene data show CDR1 as WSHSY and CDR2 as SAAADI. V was clipped by 6 bases and J by 1 base; unmatched bases: 3. The CDR3 bases are TGCGCCAGCAGCCTAGCGGATTCCTACGAGCAGTACTTC. Translated: CASSLADSYEQYF.

CDR3 amino acids: CASSYGTNYEQYF. The CDR3 DNA sequence: TGTGCCAGCAGTTACGGGACTAACTACGAGCAGTACTTC. V and J are TRBV6-5 and TRBJ2-7, with 7 bases that match TRBD2. Germline CDR1 MNHEY, CDR2 SVGAGI. This CDR3 has 13 amino acids. V lost 2 bases and J lost 3; bases outside the gene matches: 1.

This clone has just one count. The chain has TRBV4-1 and TRBJ1-2; a weak D match, TRBD1 (6 bases). Per the germline V gene, CDR1 is MGHRA and CDR2 is YSYEKL. The germline V and J ends were trimmed by 2 bases and 3 bases, with 28 bases remaining between them. The CDR3 has 20 residues. The CDR3 DNA is TGCGCCAGCAGCCAATCCATTTCTTTGCTGGCGGGGGCCGCCGACTATGGCTACACCTTC. Amino acid sequence: CASSQSISLLAGAADYGYTF.

V is TRBV19 and J is TRBJ2-7; D may be TRBD1 (6 bases). Trimming took 1 base from V and 3 from J, leaving 13 bases between them. This CDR3 comprises 15 residues. The germline V gene has CDR1 LNHDA and CDR2 SQIVND (reference sequence). The chain's CDR3 is CASSIGGQGSYEQYF. The CDR3 coding sequence is TGTGCCAGTAGTATAGGGGGGCAGGGGAGCTACGAGCAGTACTTC. The variable domain in full, completed from reference TRBV19 and TRBJ2-7, reads DGGITQSPKYLFRKEGQNVTLSCEQNLNHDAMYWYRQDPGQGLRLIYYSQIVNDFQKGDIAEGYSVSREKKESFPLTVTSAQKNPTAFYLCASSIGGQGSYEQYFGPGTRLTVT.

The CDR3 sequence: CASSQVLGLAGTDTQYF. The CDR3 coding sequence is TGTGCCAGCAGCCAAGTTCTGGGACTAGCGGGCACAGATACGCAGTATTTT. The V and J genes are TRBV3-1 (or the pseudogene TRBV3-2) and TRBJ2-3, with TRBD2 matching over 11 bases. J was trimmed by 1 base and V by 1 base; bases with no gene match: 4. In germline, CDR1 is LGHDT, CDR2 YNNKEL (reference sequence). The CDR3 has 17 amino acids.

The V and J genes are TRBV19 and TRBJ1-2, with TRBD1 matching 7 bases. From germline, CDR1 is LNHDA and CDR2 SQIVND (reference sequence). CDR3 size: 15 residues. V lost 5 bases to trimming and J lost 1 base; unmatched junction nucleotides: 7. The CDR3: CASSSPGQFNYGYTF. The CDR3 region has the DNA TGTGCCAGTAGTTCGCCGGGACAGTTTAACTATGGCTACACCTTC.

The CDR3 sequence is CASWPGGQETQYF. The DNA for the CDR3 is TGTGCCAGCTGGCCGGGGGGTCAAGAGACCCAGTACTTC. This rearrangement joins TRBV7-9 to TRBJ2-5, with 7 bases aligning to TRBD2. The CDR3 has 13 amino acids. With V trimmed by 8 bases and J by 2 bases, 5 bases remained unmatched. Germline loops: CDR1 SEHNR, CDR2 FQNEAQ (reference sequence).

In this sample, this clone turned up a few times. The J gene is TRBJ2-7, the V gene TRBV28; 7 nucleotides agree with TRBD2. Losses at the gene ends were 5 bases for V and 4 bases for J; bases not matched to a gene: 17. Germline V lookup: CDR1 MDHEN, CDR2 SYDVKM. This CDR3 is built from 17 residues. The CDR3 loop reads CASSPDLRTRSSYEQYF. CDR3 DNA sequence: TGTGCCAGCAGTCCGGACTTACGGACTAGATCGAGTTACGAGCAGTACTTC.

The J gene is TRBJ2-3, the V gene TRBV11-2; 11 nucleotides align to TRBD2. The CDR3 has 17 residues. The junction had 6 bases not matched to a gene; V was cut back by 1 base and J by 3 bases. Germline V CDR1 and CDR2: SGHAT, FQNNGV. The CDR3 loop is CASSLGLAGGQTDTQYF. DNA for the CDR3: TGTGCCAGCAGCTTAGGGTTAGCGGGGGGGCAAACAGATACGCAGTATTTT.

The gene calls are TRBV7-2 and TRBJ2-3; 9 bases agree with TRBD2. The CDR3 consists of 17 residues. V lost 1 base, J lost 1 base, and 6 bases stayed unmatched. Per germline, CDR1 SGHTA and CDR2 FQGNSA. DNA for the CDR3: TGTGCCAGCAGCTTAGTGCCAGCGGGGGGAGGCACAGATACGCAGTATTTT. Amino acids: CASSLVPAGGGTDTQYF. The full variable domain, completed using reference TRBV7-2 and TRBJ2-3, is GAGVSQSPSNKVTEKGKDVELRCDPISGHTALYWYRQSLGQGLEFLIYFQGNSAPDKSGLPSDRFSAERTGGSVSTLTIQRTQQEDSAVYLCASSLVPAGGGTDTQYFGPGTRLTVL.